This T cell receptor beta chain was observed in a study of T cells in Graves' hyperthyroidism and ophthalmopathy. Germline CDR1 reads ENHRY; CDR2 reads SYGVKD. CDR3 length: 13 residues. Trimming removed 6 bases from V and 3 bases from J, with 11 bases in between. Researchers defined stable Graves' hyperthyroidism as no ophthalmopathy progression within 18 months. A note on this clonotype: Antigen specificity is unknown.

Whole-study findings and limits: A model using 13 V-J features told ophthalmopathy apart from stable hyperthyroidism. The model identified upcoming ophthalmopathy a median around 6 months ahead of onset. Most thyroid clonotypes expanded above 0.001 were also detected in blood.

The investigators amplified TCR beta CDR3 regions from RNA transcripts. A set of HTBI primers served as the primers for a first-round RT-PCR of the TCR CDR3. MiXCR, run by TCRdb on the multiplex PCR reads, gives a single entry per CDR3 protein. The data show 560,000 or so distinct CDR3 sequences, with about half seen just once and roughly 8.2% held by the top ten. Sequenced sample: peripheral blood or thyroid tissue (not recorded which). This receptor was identified in a woman aged 18 to 35 with Graves' hyperthyroidism. The V and J genes are TRBV10-3 and TRBJ1-1; TRBD1 might be the D (5 bases). The CDR3 nucleotides read TGTGCCATCAGCCCCGACAGAGACACTGAAGCTTTCTTT. Translation gives CAISPDRDTEAFF.